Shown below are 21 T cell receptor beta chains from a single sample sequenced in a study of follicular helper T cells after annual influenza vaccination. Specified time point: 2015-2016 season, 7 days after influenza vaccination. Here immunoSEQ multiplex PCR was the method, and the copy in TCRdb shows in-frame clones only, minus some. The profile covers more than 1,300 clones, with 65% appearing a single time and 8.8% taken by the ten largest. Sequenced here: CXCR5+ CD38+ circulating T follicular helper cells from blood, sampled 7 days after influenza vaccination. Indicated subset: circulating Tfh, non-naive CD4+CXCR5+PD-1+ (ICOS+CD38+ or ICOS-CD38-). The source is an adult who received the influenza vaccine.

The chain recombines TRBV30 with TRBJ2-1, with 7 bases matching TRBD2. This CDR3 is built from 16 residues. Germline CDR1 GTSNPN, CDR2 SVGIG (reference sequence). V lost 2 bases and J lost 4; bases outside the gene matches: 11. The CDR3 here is CAWSLGGSGFYNEQFF. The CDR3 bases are TGTGCCTGGAGTCTCGGAGGTAGCGGGTTTTACAATGAGCAGTTCTTC.

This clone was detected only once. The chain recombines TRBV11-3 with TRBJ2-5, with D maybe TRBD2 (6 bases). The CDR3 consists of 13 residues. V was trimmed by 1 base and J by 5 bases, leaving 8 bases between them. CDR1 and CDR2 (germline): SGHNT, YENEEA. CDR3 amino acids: CASSLGGEETQYF. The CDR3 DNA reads TGTGCCAGCAGCTTAGGGGGGGAGGAGACCCAGTACTTC.

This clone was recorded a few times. The CDR3 spells CASSPQSGGNQPQHF. CDR3 DNA sequence: TGTGCCAGCAGCCCCCAATCGGGGGGAAATCAGCCCCAGCATTTT. The chain carries TRBV7-8 and TRBJ1-5; possibly TRBD1 for D (5 bases). CDR1 SGHVS and CDR2 FQNEAQ come from the germline V gene. The CDR3 loop spans 15 amino acids. With 5 bases removed from V and 4 bases from J, the gap between germline ends came to 15 bases.

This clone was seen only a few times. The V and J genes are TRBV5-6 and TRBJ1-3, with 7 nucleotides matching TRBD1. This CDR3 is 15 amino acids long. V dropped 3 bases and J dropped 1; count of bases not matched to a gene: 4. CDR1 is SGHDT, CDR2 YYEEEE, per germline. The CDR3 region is CASSSQGGSGNTIYF. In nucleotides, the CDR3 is TGTGCCAGCAGCTCCCAGGGGGGATCTGGAAACACCATATATTTT.

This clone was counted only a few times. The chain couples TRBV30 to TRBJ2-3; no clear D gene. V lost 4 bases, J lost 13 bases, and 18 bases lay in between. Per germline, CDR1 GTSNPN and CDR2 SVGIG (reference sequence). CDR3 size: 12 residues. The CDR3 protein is CAWTELARPKYF. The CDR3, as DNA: TGTGCCTGGACCGAACTCGCACGGCCGAAGTATTTT.

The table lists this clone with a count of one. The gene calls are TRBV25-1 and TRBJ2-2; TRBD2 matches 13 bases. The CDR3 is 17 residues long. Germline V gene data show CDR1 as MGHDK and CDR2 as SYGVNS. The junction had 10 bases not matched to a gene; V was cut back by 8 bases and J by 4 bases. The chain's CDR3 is CASSRTSGGRGTGELFF. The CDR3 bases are TGTGCCAGCTCTCGGACTAGCGGGGGTCGTGGCACCGGGGAGCTGTTTTTT. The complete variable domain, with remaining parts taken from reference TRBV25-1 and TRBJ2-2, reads EADIYQTPRYLVIGTGKKITLECSQTMGHDKMYWYQQDPGMELHLIHYSYGVNSTEKGDLSSESTVSRIRTEHFPLTLESARPSHTSQYLCASSRTSGGRGTGELFFGEGSRLTVL.

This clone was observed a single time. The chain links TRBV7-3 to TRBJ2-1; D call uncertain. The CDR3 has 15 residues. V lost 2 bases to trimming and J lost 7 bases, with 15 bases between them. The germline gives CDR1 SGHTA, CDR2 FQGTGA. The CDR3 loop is CASSLGSSIVNEQFF. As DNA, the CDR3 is TGTGCCAGCAGCTTAGGGTCTAGTATTGTAAATGAGCAGTTCTTC.

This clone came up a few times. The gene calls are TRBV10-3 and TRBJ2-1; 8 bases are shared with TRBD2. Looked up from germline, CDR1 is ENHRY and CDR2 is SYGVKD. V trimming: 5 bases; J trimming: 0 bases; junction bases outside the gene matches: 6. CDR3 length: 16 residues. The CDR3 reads CAISLAGIGSYNEQFF. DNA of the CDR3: TGTGCCATCAGTTTAGCGGGAATAGGCTCCTACAATGAGCAGTTCTTC.

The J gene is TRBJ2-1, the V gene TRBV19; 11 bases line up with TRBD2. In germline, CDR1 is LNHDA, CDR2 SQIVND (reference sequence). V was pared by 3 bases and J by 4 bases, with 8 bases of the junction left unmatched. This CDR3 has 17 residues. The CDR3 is CASSILAGGRLYNEQFF. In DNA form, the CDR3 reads TGTGCCAGTAGTATTCTAGCGGGAGGCCGATTATACAATGAGCAGTTCTTC. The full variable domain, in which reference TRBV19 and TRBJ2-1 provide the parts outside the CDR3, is DGGITQSPKYLFRKEGQNVTLSCEQNLNHDAMYWYRQDPGQGLRLIYYSQIVNDFQKGDIAEGYSVSREKKESFPLTVTSAQKNPTAFYLCASSILAGGRLYNEQFFGPGTRLTVL.

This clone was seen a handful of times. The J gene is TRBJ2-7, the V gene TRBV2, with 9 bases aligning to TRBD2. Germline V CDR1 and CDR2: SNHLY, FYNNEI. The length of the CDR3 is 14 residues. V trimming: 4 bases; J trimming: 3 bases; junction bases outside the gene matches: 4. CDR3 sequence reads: CASSGLTSGYEQYF. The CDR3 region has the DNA TGTGCCAGCAGTGGACTGACTAGCGGCTACGAGCAGTACTTC.

In DNA, the CDR3 is TGTGCCAGCAGGTCTCCGGGTGGGGGTCCAGGGACCCAGTACTTC. Protein product: CASRSPGGGPGTQYF. V is TRBV6-5 and J is TRBJ2-5; D is perhaps TRBD1 or TRBD2 (5 bases each). The germline CDR1 and CDR2 sequences are MNHEY and SVGAGI. The CDR3 spans 15 residues. Trimming cost V 6 bases and J 7 bases, with 21 bases left between them.

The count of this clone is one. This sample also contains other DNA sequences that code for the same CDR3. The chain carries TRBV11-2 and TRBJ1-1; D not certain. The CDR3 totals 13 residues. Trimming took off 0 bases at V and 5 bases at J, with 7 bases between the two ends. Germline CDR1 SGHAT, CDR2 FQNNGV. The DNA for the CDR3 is TGTGCCAGCAGCTTAGATCTGTATACTGAAGCTTTCTTT. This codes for CASSLDLYTEAFF. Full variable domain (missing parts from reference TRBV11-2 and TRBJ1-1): EAGVAQSPRYKIIEKRQSVAFWCNPISGHATLYWYQQILGQGPKLLIQFQNNGVVDDSQLPKDRFSAERLKGVDSTLKIQPAKLEDSAVYLCASSLDLYTEAFFGQGTRLTVV.

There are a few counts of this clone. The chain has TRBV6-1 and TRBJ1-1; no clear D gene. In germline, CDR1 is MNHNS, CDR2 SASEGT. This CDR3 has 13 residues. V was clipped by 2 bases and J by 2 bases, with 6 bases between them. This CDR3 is CASSESANTEAFF. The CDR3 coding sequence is TGTGCCAGCAGTGAATCGGCAAACACTGAAGCTTTCTTT.

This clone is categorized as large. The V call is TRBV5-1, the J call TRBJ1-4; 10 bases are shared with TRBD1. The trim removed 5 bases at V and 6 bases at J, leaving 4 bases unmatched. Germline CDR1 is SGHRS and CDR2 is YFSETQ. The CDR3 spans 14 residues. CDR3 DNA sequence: TGCGCCAGCAGTGCCGGGACAGGGGATGAAAAACTGTTTTTT. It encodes CASSAGTGDEKLFF.

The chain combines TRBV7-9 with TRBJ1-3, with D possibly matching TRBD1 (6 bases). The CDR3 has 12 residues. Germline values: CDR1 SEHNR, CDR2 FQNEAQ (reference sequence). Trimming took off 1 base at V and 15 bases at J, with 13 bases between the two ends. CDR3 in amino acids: CASSLEAGAGYF. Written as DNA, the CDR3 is TGTGCCAGCAGCTTAGAGGCGGGGGCTGGATATTTT.

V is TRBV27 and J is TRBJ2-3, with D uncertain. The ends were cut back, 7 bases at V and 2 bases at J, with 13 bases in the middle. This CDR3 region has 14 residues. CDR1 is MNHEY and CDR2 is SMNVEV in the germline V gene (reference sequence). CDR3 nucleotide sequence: TGTGCCAGCACTATGGACCTCTACACAGATACGCAGTATTTT. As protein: CASTMDLYTDTQYF.

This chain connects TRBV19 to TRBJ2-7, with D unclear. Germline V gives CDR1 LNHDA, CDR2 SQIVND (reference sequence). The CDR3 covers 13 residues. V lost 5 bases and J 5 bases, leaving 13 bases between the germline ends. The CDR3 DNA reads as TGTGCCAGTAGTGACACCCTAAACCACGAGCAGTACTTC. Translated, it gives CASSDTLNHEQYF.

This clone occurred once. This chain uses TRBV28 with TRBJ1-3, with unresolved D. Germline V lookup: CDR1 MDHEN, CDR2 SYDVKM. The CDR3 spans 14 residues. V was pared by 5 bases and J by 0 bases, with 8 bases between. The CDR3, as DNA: TGTGCCAGCAGTGACGCGGGCTCTGGAAACACCATATATTTT. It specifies CASSDAGSGNTIYF.

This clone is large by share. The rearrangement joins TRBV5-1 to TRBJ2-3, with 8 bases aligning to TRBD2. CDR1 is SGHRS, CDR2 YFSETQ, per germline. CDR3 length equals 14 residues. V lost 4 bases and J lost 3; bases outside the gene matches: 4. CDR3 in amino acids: CASSEQRETDTQYF. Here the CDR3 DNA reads TGCGCCAGCAGCGAGCAGCGGGAGACAGATACGCAGTATTTT.

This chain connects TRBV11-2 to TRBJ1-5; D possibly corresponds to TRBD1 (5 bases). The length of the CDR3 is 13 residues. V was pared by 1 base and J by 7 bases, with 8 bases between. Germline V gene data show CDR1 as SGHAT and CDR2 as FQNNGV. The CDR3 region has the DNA TGTGCCAGCAGCTTAGGGGGGGACCAGCCCCAGCATTTT. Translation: CASSLGGDQPQHF.

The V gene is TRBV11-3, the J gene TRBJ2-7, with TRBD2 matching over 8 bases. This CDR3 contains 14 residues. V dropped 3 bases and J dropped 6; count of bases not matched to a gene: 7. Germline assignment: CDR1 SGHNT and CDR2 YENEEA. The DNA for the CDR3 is TGTGCCAGCAGCTTTAGCGGGATTTTAACCGAGCAGTACTTC. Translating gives CASSFSGILTEQYF.